This T cell receptor beta chain is from a study of response to subunit inactivated influenza vaccine. TCRdb passed the RT-PCR reads through MiXCR, listing each CDR3 protein once. In the table there are about 650,000 distinct CDR3 sequences, around 13% of which are singletons. A few counts support this clonotype. Its target is not known. Broader study findings: Each seasonal flu vaccination may recruit only limited new T cells, authors suggested.

The receptor was derived from a man aged 50 or older who received an inactivated influenza vaccine. Sequencing was performed on PBMCs from blood, taken 14 days before vaccination.

The CDR3 loop reads CASSHPTGKNTEAFF. The CDR3 DNA sequence: TGTGCCAGCAGCCACCCTACAGGGAAGAACACTGAAGCTTTCTTT. This chain joins TRBV7-2 and TRBJ1-1; tentative D call: TRBD1 (6 bases). CDR1 is SGHTA, CDR2 FQGNSA, per germline. This CDR3 is 15 amino acids long. V was clipped by 5 bases and J by 1 base, with 14 bases between them.